The 14 T cell receptor beta chains reported below all come from one sample, sequenced in a study of PD-1 blockade in mismatch repair-deficient tumors. Clones were read by immunoSEQ multiplex PCR, and TCRdb kept only the in-frame ones, dropping some. This table holds about 63,000 clones, roughly 88% found once. This sample comprised peripheral blood, obtained 52 weeks after starting pembrolizumab. The receptor set was obtained from an adult with mismatch repair-deficient cancer.

The chain employs TRBV12-5 and TRBJ2-1, with 7 bases identical to TRBD2. CDR3 size: 20 residues. Trimming removed 0 bases from V and 0 bases from J; junction bases left unmatched: 14. Germline V lookup: CDR1 LGHNT, CDR2 FRNRAP. Here the CDR3 reads CASGLVPTSSGVSSYNEQFF. In DNA, the CDR3 is TGTGCTAGTGGTTTGGTACCGACTAGCAGCGGGGTGAGCTCCTACAATGAGCAGTTCTTC.

Only one count was recorded for this clone. The genes are TRBV4-3 and TRBJ2-6; D is undetermined. The V gene's germline CDR1 is LGHNA and CDR2 YSLEER. V was pared by 0 bases and J by 0 bases, with 9 bases between. The CDR3 has 17 amino acids. In DNA form, the CDR3 reads TGCGCCAGCAGCCAAGATGGGGTGGGCTCTGGGGCCAACGTCCTGACTTTC. Translated: CASSQDGVGSGANVLTF.

The rearrangement uses TRBV30 and TRBJ1-2, with 7 bases that match TRBD1. Germline CDR1 reads GTSNPN; CDR2 reads SVGIG (reference sequence). V shed 0 bases and J 4 bases; nucleotides not matched to a gene: 8. The CDR3 consists of 15 residues. In DNA form, the CDR3 reads TGTGCCTGGAGTGTGATGGGCAGGGGGGTCTATGGCTACACCTTC. Amino acid sequence: CAWSVMGRGVYGYTF.

The V gene is TRBV5-6, the J gene TRBJ2-7; 10 bases map to TRBD1. The CDR3 sequence is 15 residues long. V lost 0 bases and J lost 4; bases outside the gene matches: 4. CDR1 SGHDT and CDR2 YYEEEE come from the germline V gene. CDR3 in amino acids: CASSLGGQGRYEQYF. Here the CDR3 DNA reads TGTGCCAGCAGCTTGGGGGGACAGGGGAGGTACGAGCAGTACTTC.

This chain joins TRBV7-8 and TRBJ1-1; the D is unclear. Germline assignment: CDR1 SGHVS and CDR2 FQNEAQ. The CDR3 runs to 15 residues. V dropped 1 base and J dropped 4 bases, with 13 bases sitting between them. Here the CDR3 reads CASSLVSLRGTEAFF. The CDR3 DNA is TGTGCCAGCAGCTTAGTTTCACTTCGGGGCACTGAAGCTTTCTTT.

The rearrangement links TRBV6-5 to TRBJ2-6; D ambiguous. Trimming shortened V by 2 bases and J by 2 bases, and 4 bases separated the two germline ends. Per germline, CDR1 MNHEY and CDR2 SVGAGI. The CDR3 is 14 amino acids. CDR3 DNA: TGTGCCAGCAGTTACAGACCTGGGGCCAACGTCCTGACTTTC. This encodes CASSYRPGANVLTF.

V gene TRBV6-5 combines with J gene TRBJ1-1; a weak D match, TRBD1 (5 bases). The CDR3 is 13 residues long. The V gene lost 4 bases and the J gene lost 1 base, with 7 bases spanning the gap. CDR1 MNHEY and CDR2 SVGAGI come from the germline V gene. The CDR3 DNA reads as TGTGCCAGCAGTTGGGGGAGGAACACTGAAGCTTTCTTT. This gives the protein CASSWGRNTEAFF.

The chain combines TRBV4-1 with TRBJ2-7; D might be TRBD2 (6 bases). Per the germline V gene, CDR1 is MGHRA and CDR2 is YSYEKL. V was cut by 3 bases and J by 3 bases, with 9 bases left in between. The CDR3 has 13 residues. The chain's CDR3 is CASSQTSLYEQYF. As DNA, the CDR3 is TGCGCCAGCAGCCAGACTAGTCTCTACGAGCAGTACTTC.

The genes are TRBV30 and TRBJ1-5; D gene ambiguous. Trimming took 2 bases from V and 4 from J, leaving 6 bases between them. The CDR3 has 12 residues. Germline assignment: CDR1 GTSNPN and CDR2 SVGIG (reference sequence). The CDR3 bases are TGTGCCTGGAGTCCACCAAATCAGCCCCAGCATTTT. Encoded protein: CAWSPPNQPQHF. Looking up the rest from reference TRBV30 and TRBJ1-5 gives the full variable domain: SQTIHQWPATLVQPVGSPLSLECTVEGTSNPNLYWYRQAAGRGLQLLFYSVGIGQISSEVPQNLSASRPQDRQFILSSKKLLLSDSGFYLCAWSPPNQPQHFGDGTRLSIL.

The gene calls are TRBV29-1 and TRBJ2-2; tentative D call: TRBD1 (6 bases). The CDR3 extends over 16 amino acids. Germline loops: CDR1 SQVTM, CDR2 ANQGSEA. V lost 3 bases to trimming and J lost 6 bases, with 20 bases between them. CDR3 residues: CSVEGTPGQRSGELFF. The CDR3 DNA reads TGCAGCGTTGAGGGCACCCCGGGACAACGGTCCGGGGAGCTGTTTTTT.

The chain couples TRBV19 to TRBJ1-1, with a possible D match to TRBD1 (5 bases). V dropped 8 bases and J dropped 4 bases, with 11 bases sitting between them. The V gene's germline CDR1 is LNHDA and CDR2 SQIVND (reference sequence). The CDR3 contains 12 residues. The CDR3 nucleotides read TGTGCCAGTGCCCGAGGGGTCACTGAAGCTTTCTTT. This sequence encodes CASARGVTEAFF.

The J gene is TRBJ1-5, the V gene TRBV28, with no clear D. V lost 3 bases and J 5 bases, leaving 5 bases between the germline ends. In germline, CDR1 is MDHEN, CDR2 SYDVKM. The CDR3 is made up of 12 amino acids. CDR3 coding DNA: TGTGCCAGCAGTTTGAGACATCAGCCCCAGCATTTT. Its translation is CASSLRHQPQHF.

The rearrangement links TRBV9 to TRBJ1-1; D possibly corresponds to TRBD1 (6 bases). This CDR3 contains 15 residues. V was clipped by 0 bases and J by 8 bases, with 17 bases between them. Germline CDR1 SGDLS, CDR2 YYNGEE. The chain's CDR3 is CASSVEGTQAKEAFF. CDR3 DNA: TGTGCCAGCAGCGTAGAGGGGACACAGGCTAAGGAAGCTTTCTTT.

This clone turned up a few times. This chain joins TRBV27 and TRBJ2-2; no reliable D call. V lost 5 bases, J lost 7 bases, and 14 bases lay in between. CDR1 MNHEY and CDR2 SMNVEV come from the germline V gene (reference sequence). The CDR3 runs to 14 residues. The CDR3 sequence is CASSGSGDLGELFF. The CDR3 DNA reads as TGTGCCAGCAGTGGATCAGGCGATCTCGGGGAGCTGTTTTTT.